Presented here are 28 T cell receptor beta chains from one specimen sequenced in a study of T cells after posttransplantation cyclophosphamide. Assay: immunoSEQ multiplex PCR; the TCRdb copy retains only in-frame clones and omits some. The sample yields about 20,000 clones, approximately 98% seen once. The naive gate required viable CD3+CD4+ or CD3+CD8+ cells with CCR7+CD45RA+CD45RO-CD95-CD27+CD28+ phenotype. Source material: naive CD4+ T cells sorted from PBMCs. The receptor set was obtained from a man aged 35 to 55 in good health, CMV-negative, and a related stem cell transplant donor.

The chain couples TRBV4-2 to TRBJ2-7, with 7 nucleotides matching TRBD2. The CDR3 extends over 16 amino acids. V shed 4 bases and J 3 bases; nucleotides not matched to a gene: 12. CDR1 LGHNA and CDR2 YNFKEQ come from the germline V gene. The CDR3 DNA reads as TGTGCCAGCAGCCCCCACTTGGCTAGGGACTACTACGAGCAGTACTTC. Translated: CASSPHLARDYYEQYF.

This chain joins TRBV11-2 and TRBJ2-1; TRBD1 is a possible D gene (6 bases). Germline V lookup: CDR1 SGHAT, CDR2 FQNNGV. The CDR3 runs 15 residues. Between the trimmed V and J ends, which lost 0 bases and 8 bases, there was a span of 14 bases. The CDR3, as DNA: TGTGCCAGCAGCTTAGACAGGGGAAGCGCGGATGAGCAGTTCTTC. This codes for CASSLDRGSADEQFF.

This clone was observed once. This rearrangement joins TRBV7-9 to TRBJ2-2; 12 bases are shared with TRBD1. Germline V gives CDR1 SEHNR, CDR2 FQNEAQ (reference sequence). V dropped 5 bases and J dropped 4; count of bases not matched to a gene: 11. The CDR3 length is 18 residues. The CDR3 nucleotides read TGTGCCAGCAGCCGCAGTTCCGGGACAGGGGGCCCCACCGGGGAGCTGTTTTTT. It codes for CASSRSSGTGGPTGELFF.

The chain couples TRBV4-1 to TRBJ2-5; 11 bases map to TRBD2. Near its end, the DNA agrees better with TRBJ2-7, so the J call may be wrong. This CDR3 region has 22 residues. Germline CDR1 and CDR2: MGHRA and YSYEKL. The CDR3 sequence: CASSQDRGTGGRGTSGSYEQYF. The CDR3 nucleotides are TGCGCCAGCAGCCAAGATAGAGGAACCGGTGGCCGCGGGACTAGCGGTTCCTACGAGCAGTACTTC.

The chain is built from TRBV9 and TRBJ2-3; D gene unclear. V was clipped by 0 bases and J by 2 bases, with 7 bases between them. Germline V lookup: CDR1 SGDLS, CDR2 YYNGEE. CDR3 length: 14 amino acids. The CDR3 sequence: CASSVGVATDTQYF. The CDR3 nucleotides are TGTGCCAGCAGCGTAGGGGTAGCCACAGATACGCAGTATTTT.

The chain employs TRBV7-2 and TRBJ2-3; D possibly corresponds to TRBD2 (7 bases). Per the germline V gene, CDR1 is SGHTA and CDR2 is FQGNSA. V was clipped by 5 bases and J by 2 bases, with 20 bases between them. The CDR3 is 17 amino acids. CDR3 residues: CASSLQGSGTITDTQYF. CDR3 nucleotides: TGTGCCAGCAGCCTGCAGGGGAGCGGGACAATCACAGATACGCAGTATTTT.

This sequence joins TRBV6-5 and TRBJ2-7; 11 bases map to TRBD2. This CDR3 spans 15 amino acids. In germline, CDR1 is MNHEY, CDR2 SVGAGI. After removal of 5 bases from V and 1 base from J, the junction contained 4 bases not matched to a gene. This CDR3 is CASSLASGRSYEQYF. CDR3 bases: TGTGCCAGCAGTCTCGCTAGCGGGAGGTCCTACGAGCAGTACTTC.

The chain links TRBV28 to TRBJ2-7, with no clear D. Trimming pared 5 bases from V and 5 bases from J, leaving 10 bases between. CDR3 length: 12 residues. Germline CDR1 is MDHEN and CDR2 is SYDVKM. The CDR3 coding sequence is TGTGCCAGCAGTCCCCCTATAAACGAGCAGTACTTC. Translated, it gives CASSPPINEQYF.

This chain uses TRBV5-1 with TRBJ1-1, with unresolved D. Germline V CDR1 and CDR2: SGHRS, YFSETQ. The CDR3 has 16 residues. The germline V and J ends were trimmed by 1 base and 0 bases, with 13 bases remaining between them. CDR3 amino acids: CASSLTGTGLNTEAFF. DNA for the CDR3: TGCGCCAGCAGCTTGACGGGAACCGGATTGAACACTGAAGCTTTCTTT.

The chain recombines TRBV11-2 with TRBJ2-1; 12 nucleotides align to TRBD2. The CDR3 is 16 amino acids. With V trimmed by 5 bases and J by 3 bases, 5 bases remained unmatched. Germline CDR1 is SGHAT and CDR2 is FQNNGV. CDR3 sequence: CASSRRLAGVYNEQFF. The CDR3 nucleotides are TGTGCCAGCAGCCGCCGACTAGCGGGAGTCTACAATGAGCAGTTCTTC.

The chain carries TRBV19 and TRBJ2-5, with 9 bases lining up with TRBD1. The germline V gene encodes CDR1 LNHDA and CDR2 SQIVND (reference sequence). The length of the CDR3 is 15 residues. Trimming took 5 bases from V and 2 from J; bases not matched to a gene: 6. The DNA for the CDR3 is TGTGCCAGTAGTTTCCGGACAGGGGAACAAGAGACCCAGTACTTC. It codes for CASSFRTGEQETQYF.

This chain links TRBV5-1 with TRBJ2-1; 7 positions agree with TRBD1. V was pared by 0 bases and J by 8 bases, with 5 bases of the junction left unmatched. CDR1 is SGHRS and CDR2 is YFSETQ in the germline V gene. The CDR3 is 14 residues long. For the CDR3, the DNA is TGCGCCAGCAGCTTGGGACCCCAGGGGGATGAGCAGTTCTTC. Residues: CASSLGPQGDEQFF.

This clone was counted once. The rearrangement uses TRBV15 and TRBJ1-4, with D uncertain. The CDR3 consists of 15 residues. Trimming took 5 bases from V and 3 from J, leaving 13 bases between them. Germline V lookup: CDR1 LNHNV, CDR2 YYDKDF (reference sequence). This CDR3 reads CATSRTRESNEKLFF. CDR3 nucleotide sequence: TGTGCCACCAGCCGGACCCGGGAGTCTAATGAAAAACTGTTTTTT.

The rearrangement links TRBV15 to TRBJ2-2, with TRBD1 matching over 9 bases. J lost 1 base, V lost 0 bases, and 6 bases had no gene match. Per the germline V gene, CDR1 is LNHNV and CDR2 is YYDKDF (reference sequence). This CDR3 comprises 18 residues. CDR3 loop: CATSRDRWTGVNTGELFF. The CDR3 bases are TGTGCCACCAGCAGAGACCGTTGGACAGGGGTGAACACCGGGGAGCTGTTTTTT.

This CDR3 reads CASSLTGTGESPLHF. CDR3 sequence (DNA): TGTGCCAGCTCACTAACCGGGACAGGGGAATCACCCCTCCACTTT. J is TRBJ1-6 and V is TRBV18; TRBD1 matches 10 bases. This CDR3 is 15 amino acids long. Per germline, CDR1 KGHSH and CDR2 LQKENI. The V and J ends lost 4 bases and 10 bases, in that order; junction bases with no gene match: 7.

The genes are TRBV2 and TRBJ2-1, with unresolved D. Trimming left V 5 bases short and J 4 bases short, with 12 bases between. The V gene's germline CDR1 is SNHLY and CDR2 FYNNEI. The CDR3 consists of 14 residues. Here the CDR3 reads CASSPWLTYNEQFF. CDR3 nucleotide sequence: TGTGCCAGCAGTCCCTGGTTGACTTACAATGAGCAGTTCTTC.

This chain joins TRBV4-3 and TRBJ2-5; TRBD1 is a possible D gene (5 bases). The CDR3 runs to 15 residues. Per germline, CDR1 LGHNA and CDR2 YSLEER. Trimming stripped 4 bases from V and 1 base from J, with 13 bases between. Written as DNA, the CDR3 is TGCGCCAGCAGCCCAAGTACGACAGTCCAAGAGACCCAGTACTTC. It specifies CASSPSTTVQETQYF.

The CDR3 loop is CASSPDSGSHEQFF. For the CDR3, the DNA is TGTGCCAGCTCACCTGATAGCGGGAGCCATGAGCAGTTCTTC. The genes are TRBV18 and TRBJ2-1; 9 bases are a match to TRBD2. This CDR3 is built from 14 residues. J was trimmed by 8 bases and V by 3 bases; bases with no gene match: 5. Germline V gene sequence: CDR1 KGHSH, CDR2 LQKENI.

This clone was counted a few times. V and J are TRBV6-1 and TRBJ2-7; D is unclear. The CDR3 spans 13 residues. CDR1 MNHNS and CDR2 SASEGT come from the germline V gene. V lost 3 bases and J 3 bases, leaving 9 bases between the germline ends. CDR3 DNA: TGTGCCAGCAGTGAGCCAACTTACTACGAGCAGTACTTC. Translated, it gives CASSEPTYYEQYF.

This clone appeared a single time. The rearrangement links TRBV7-2 to TRBJ2-2; 7 bases align to TRBD1. CDR1 is SGHTA and CDR2 is FQGNSA in the germline V gene. Trimming at V came to 5 bases and at J to 6 bases, leaving 3 bases not matched to a gene. The length of the CDR3 is 13 residues. The CDR3 coding sequence is TGTGCCAGCAGCATACAGGGGCCCGGGGAGCTGTTTTTT. This codes for CASSIQGPGELFF. Complete variable domain (other parts from reference TRBV7-2 and TRBJ2-2): GAGVSQSPSNKVTEKGKDVELRCDPISGHTALYWYRQSLGQGLEFLIYFQGNSAPDKSGLPSDRFSAERTGGSVSTLTIQRTQQEDSAVYLCASSIQGPGELFFGEGSRLTVL.

The chain employs TRBV19 and TRBJ1-1; 8 nucleotides align to TRBD1. Trimming at V came to 3 bases and at J to 1 base, leaving 4 bases not matched to a gene. Germline loops: CDR1 LNHDA, CDR2 SQIVND (reference sequence). CDR3 length equals 15 residues. The CDR3 spells CASSIPGQGNTEAFF. The DNA for the CDR3 is TGTGCCAGTAGTATCCCCGGACAGGGGAACACTGAAGCTTTCTTT. The variable domain in full, completed from reference TRBV19 and TRBJ1-1, reads DGGITQSPKYLFRKEGQNVTLSCEQNLNHDAMYWYRQDPGQGLRLIYYSQIVNDFQKGDIAEGYSVSREKKESFPLTVTSAQKNPTAFYLCASSIPGQGNTEAFFGQGTRLTVV.

The chain couples TRBV19 to TRBJ1-1; 7 bases align to TRBD1. The CDR3 is 13 residues long. With 5 bases clipped from V and 5 bases from J, the junction kept 5 bases outside the gene matches. Germline CDR1 is LNHDA and CDR2 is SQIVND (reference sequence). CDR3 sequence (DNA): TGTGCCAGTAGTTCACAGGGGAGGACTGAAGCTTTCTTT. Its protein is CASSSQGRTEAFF.

The chain joins TRBV28 to TRBJ2-7; 11 nucleotides align to TRBD2. The CDR3 contains 14 residues. CDR1 is MDHEN, CDR2 SYDVKM, per germline. The V segment lost 3 bases and the J segment 9 bases; nucleotides outside the gene matches: 7. CDR3 amino acids: CASSLIAGGGRQYF. The CDR3 coding sequence is TGTGCCAGCAGTTTGATAGCGGGGGGGGGTCGGCAGTACTTC.

The V gene is TRBV4-3, the J gene TRBJ1-1; 8 nucleotides line up with TRBD1. The V gene end was trimmed by 0 bases and the J gene end by 5 bases; junction bases not matched to a gene: 5. CDR1 is LGHNA and CDR2 is YSLEER in the germline V gene. The CDR3 runs to 15 residues. The CDR3 region is CASSQDGRGPTEAFF. The CDR3 region has the DNA TGCGCCAGCAGCCAAGATGGCAGGGGGCCAACTGAAGCTTTCTTT.

J is TRBJ1-1 and V is TRBV5-1; 10 nucleotides agree with TRBD1. The germline V gene has CDR1 SGHRS and CDR2 YFSETQ. The CDR3 is 15 residues long. V lost 5 bases and J lost 1; bases outside the gene matches: 5. Here the CDR3 DNA reads TGCGCCAGCAGAGAGACAGGGGGCCCGAACACTGAAGCTTTCTTT. This translates into CASRETGGPNTEAFF.

The CDR3 region has the DNA TGTGCCAGCAGCAGGGACAGATACTACGAGCAGTACTTC. This sequence encodes CASSRDRYYEQYF. This chain joins TRBV7-9 and TRBJ2-7; 7 bases fit TRBD1. CDR3 length: 13 amino acids. V lost 5 bases, J lost 3 bases, and 4 bases stayed unmatched. Germline V gives CDR1 SEHNR, CDR2 FQNEAQ (reference sequence).

The J gene is TRBJ2-3, the V gene TRBV29-1, with 9 bases aligning to TRBD2. Unmatched junction bases numbered 10, after V lost 3 bases and J lost 6 bases. Germline V CDR1 and CDR2: SQVTM, ANQGSEA. This CDR3 contains 15 residues. The CDR3 is CSVDWTSVMMDTQYF. The CDR3 DNA reads TGCAGCGTTGACTGGACTAGCGTTATGATGGATACGCAGTATTTT.

The chain recombines TRBV9 with TRBJ2-3; 8 positions agree with TRBD2. Trimming took 0 bases from V and 4 from J; bases not matched to a gene: 19. This CDR3 has 20 residues. CDR1 and CDR2 from the germline V gene are SGDLS and YYNGEE. CDR3 in amino acids: CASSVGPRYRSGKVADTQYF. In DNA form, the CDR3 reads TGTGCCAGCAGCGTAGGTCCTCGGTATCGTAGCGGGAAAGTTGCAGATACGCAGTATTTT.